This entry lists 27 T cell receptor beta chains sequenced from one sample in a study of blood T cell repertoires in COVID-19. The method was immunoSEQ multiplex PCR; TCRdb's version includes in-frame clones alone and lacks a portion of them. The sample has hundreds of thousands of clones, 65% to 85% seen once. The sample taken for sequencing was peripheral blood. These receptors were collected from a woman older than 75 with acute or convalescent COVID-19.

The chain combines TRBV6-6 with TRBJ1-2; 10 nucleotides match TRBD1. The CDR3 is 14 amino acids. Per the germline V gene, CDR1 is MNHNY and CDR2 is SVGAGI (reference sequence). V shed 4 bases and J 2 bases; nucleotides not matched to a gene: 1. The DNA of the CDR3 is TGTGCCAGCAGTTGGGACAGGGGAAACTATGGCTACACCTTC. Translation gives CASSWDRGNYGYTF.

V and J are TRBV6-2 or TRBV6-3 and TRBJ1-2; unclear D gene. With 0 bases removed from V and 4 bases from J, the gap between germline ends came to 6 bases. This CDR3 region has 13 residues. Germline V gene lookup returns CDR1 MNHEY and CDR2 SVGEGT. The CDR3 protein is CASSYSESYGYTF. DNA for the CDR3: TGTGCCAGCAGTTACTCTGAGAGCTATGGCTACACCTTC.

The chain employs TRBV24-1 and TRBJ2-3; 8 bases are a match to TRBD1. V trimming: 5 bases; J trimming: 5 bases; junction bases outside the gene matches: 14. Germline V lookup: CDR1 KGHDR, CDR2 SFDVKD. The CDR3 is 17 residues long. CDR3 in DNA: TGTGCCACCAGTGGACAGACAGGGGATCCGGTAAGAGATACGCAGTATTTT. The encoded protein is CATSGQTGDPVRDTQYF.

This clone was recorded once. The gene calls are TRBV11-2 and TRBJ2-5, with D tentatively TRBD1 (6 bases). CDR3 length: 20 residues. Germline CDR1 reads SGHAT; CDR2 reads FQNNGV. V was trimmed by 0 bases and J by 0 bases, leaving 23 bases between them. The DNA of the CDR3 is TGTGCCAGCAGCTTAGAAATTTGGTCAGGGGCGAACCCGTACCAAGAGACCCAGTACTTC. This gives the protein CASSLEIWSGANPYQETQYF.

The chain links TRBV7-9 to TRBJ2-7; D is possibly TRBD1 (8 bases). CDR1 and CDR2 (germline): SEHNR, FQNEAQ (reference sequence). V was cut by 3 bases and J by 5 bases, with 14 bases left in between. There are 14 residues in the CDR3. CDR3: CASSFTGGVNEQYF. CDR3 sequence (DNA): TGTGCCAGCAGCTTCACAGGGGGGGTCAACGAGCAGTACTTC.

V gene TRBV3-1 (or the pseudogene TRBV3-2) combines with J gene TRBJ2-7, with D maybe TRBD2 (6 bases). V was trimmed by 4 bases and J by 0 bases, leaving 10 bases between them. CDR1 and CDR2 (germline): LGHDT, YNNKEL (reference sequence). This CDR3 comprises 14 residues. The CDR3 nucleotides are TGTGCCAGCAGCCGGGGCGGGAACTCCTACGAGCAGTACTTC. This codes for CASSRGGNSYEQYF.

The chain links TRBV28 to TRBJ1-6; D not certain. The CDR3 has 12 residues. Trimming cost V 6 bases and J 7 bases, with 7 bases left between them. In germline, CDR1 is MDHEN, CDR2 SYDVKM. CDR3 sequence: CASRITNSPLHF. DNA of the CDR3: TGTGCCAGCAGAATTACAAATTCACCCCTCCACTTT.

This chain uses TRBV12-3 or TRBV12-4 with TRBJ1-5, with D tentatively TRBD1 (5 bases). The CDR3 loop spans 13 amino acids. V was cut by 3 bases and J by 4 bases, with 7 bases left in between. As DNA, the CDR3 is TGTGCCAGCAGTTTCCCAGGGAATCAGCCCCAGCATTTT. It specifies CASSFPGNQPQHF.

The CDR3 nucleotides read TGTGCCAGCAGCCCCAGAAGAGATACGCAGTATTTT. It is translated as CASSPRRDTQYF. This chain uses TRBV5-8 with TRBJ2-3; D is uncertain. Germline assignment: CDR1 SGHTS and CDR2 YDEGEE. CDR3 length: 12 amino acids. V was trimmed by 4 bases and J by 5 bases, leaving 8 bases between them.

This chain connects TRBV19 to TRBJ1-1; 7 bases agree with TRBD1. The CDR3 spans 14 residues. CDR1 and CDR2 from the germline V gene are LNHDA and SQIVND (reference sequence). V lost 5 bases and J lost 4; bases outside the gene matches: 7. In nucleotides, the CDR3 is TGTGCCAGTAGTGGGGTTGCAGGGGGCACTGAAGCTTTCTTT. Its protein product is CASSGVAGGTEAFF.

The V and J genes are TRBV6-2 or TRBV6-3 and TRBJ1-1; no clear D. The germline V gene encodes CDR1 MNHEY and CDR2 SVGEGT. Between the trimmed V and J ends, which lost 3 bases and 0 bases, there was a span of 11 bases. The CDR3 consists of 15 residues. CDR3 DNA: TGTGCCAGCAGTTATCACAGCCCCATGAACACTGAAGCTTTCTTT. This sequence encodes CASSYHSPMNTEAFF.

The chain has TRBV28 and TRBJ2-2, with a tentative D call TRBD1 (6 bases). Per the germline V gene, CDR1 is MDHEN and CDR2 is SYDVKM. The V end was cut by 5 bases, the J end by 5 bases, with 12 bases between. This CDR3 region has 14 residues. Written as DNA, the CDR3 is TGTGCCAGCAGTCCCGGGACAATTACCGGGGAGCTGTTTTTT. This gives the protein CASSPGTITGELFF.

The chain has TRBV3-1 (or the pseudogene TRBV3-2) and TRBJ2-2; possible D gene TRBD2, 6 bases. Germline values: CDR1 LGHDT, CDR2 YNNKEL (reference sequence). The CDR3 covers 14 residues. V was cut by 3 bases and J by 4 bases, with 9 bases left in between. As DNA, the CDR3 is TGTGCCAGCAGCCAGGGAGGTCCCACCGGGGAGCTGTTTTTT. This codes for CASSQGGPTGELFF.

This rearrangement joins TRBV18 to TRBJ2-7, with a weak D call TRBD2 (7 bases). This CDR3 is 14 amino acids long. CDR1 and CDR2 (germline): KGHSH, LQKENI. V dropped 1 base and J dropped 3 bases, with 10 bases sitting between them. The chain's CDR3 is CASSPRGGGYEQYF. The CDR3 nucleotides are TGTGCCAGCTCACCACGGGGAGGGGGCTACGAGCAGTACTTC.

CDR3 bases: TGTGCCAGCAGCGCCCTTAGTGAGAACACTGAAGCTTTCTTT. This encodes CASSALSENTEAFF. J is TRBJ1-1 and V is TRBV9; D not resolved. CDR3 length: 14 amino acids. Germline CDR1 is SGDLS and CDR2 is YYNGEE. V was trimmed by 3 bases and J by 1 base, leaving 10 bases between them. Full variable domain (outside the CDR3, taken from reference TRBV9 and TRBJ1-1): DSGVTQTPKHLITATGQRVTLRCSPRSGDLSVYWYQQSLDQGLQFLIQYYNGEERAKGNILERFSAQQFPDLHSELNLSSLELGDSALYFCASSALSENTEAFFGQGTRLTVV.

This rearrangement joins TRBV7-3 to TRBJ2-3; perhaps TRBD1 as D (5 bases). The CDR3 length is 15 residues. Trimming stripped 5 bases from V and 6 bases from J, with 18 bases between. The germline V gene has CDR1 SGHTA and CDR2 FQGTGA. The CDR3 loop reads CASSPQSGAADTQYF. The CDR3 DNA sequence: TGTGCCAGCAGCCCCCAGTCTGGGGCCGCGGATACGCAGTATTTT.

V gene TRBV19 combines with J gene TRBJ1-3; D ambiguous. The CDR3 has 15 residues. Germline assignment: CDR1 LNHDA and CDR2 SQIVND (reference sequence). The V end lost 1 base, the J end lost 0 bases, and 7 bases lay between the germline ends. The CDR3 sequence is CASSIGASSGNTIYF. CDR3 nucleotide sequence: TGTGCCAGTAGTATAGGAGCTTCCTCTGGAAACACCATATATTTT.

This sequence joins TRBV9 and TRBJ1-1; D is uncertain. This CDR3 is 13 amino acids long. V was pared by 0 bases and J by 3 bases, with 6 bases between. The germline V gene encodes CDR1 SGDLS and CDR2 YYNGEE. The CDR3 sequence is CASSVATHTEAFF. The CDR3 DNA reads as TGTGCCAGCAGCGTAGCTACCCACACTGAAGCTTTCTTT.

This rearrangement joins TRBV6-5 to TRBJ1-2, with 9 bases aligning to TRBD1. The V gene end was trimmed by 6 bases and the J gene end by 7 bases; junction bases not matched to a gene: 9. This CDR3 spans 14 amino acids. Germline lookup yields CDR1 MNHEY and CDR2 SVGAGI. The CDR3 bases are TGTGCCAGCAGAATTACCGGGACAGGGATTGGCTACACCTTC. This translates into CASRITGTGIGYTF.

This chain connects TRBV11-2 to TRBJ2-7; 8 bases are a match to TRBD2. Trimming took 5 bases from V and 2 from J; bases not matched to a gene: 5. CDR1 SGHAT and CDR2 FQNNGV come from the germline V gene. This CDR3 region has 14 residues. The CDR3, as DNA: TGTGCCAGCAGCATTAGCGGGGTAACCTACGAGCAGTACTTC. Translation: CASSISGVTYEQYF.

The rearrangement joins TRBV9 to TRBJ1-6; 10 nucleotides line up with TRBD1. The J segment lost 8 bases and the V segment lost 4 bases, leaving 3 bases of the junction unmatched. Germline CDR1 and CDR2: SGDLS and YYNGEE. The length of the CDR3 is 14 residues. CDR3 loop: CASSLGTGDSPLHF. The DNA of the CDR3 is TGTGCCAGCAGCCTCGGGACAGGGGATTCACCCCTCCACTTT.

The V gene is TRBV2, the J gene TRBJ2-7; D remains unclear. Germline V gene sequence: CDR1 SNHLY, CDR2 FYNNEI. The germline V and J ends were trimmed by 7 bases and 3 bases, with 7 bases remaining between them. The CDR3 has 11 amino acids. The CDR3 loop is CASNSHYEQYF. Written as DNA, the CDR3 is TGTGCCAGCAATAGTCACTACGAGCAGTACTTC.

The rearrangement uses TRBV23-1 and TRBJ1-1; D not certain. TRBV23-1 is annotated as an ORF whose role is uncertain. V was trimmed by 6 bases and J by 7 bases, leaving 24 bases between them. This CDR3 spans 16 amino acids. The CDR3 nucleotides read TGCGCCAGCAGGGCCGAGAAAGACCCCCCGGAGGATGAAGCTTTCTTT. Protein: CASRAEKDPPEDEAFF.

V gene TRBV14 combines with J gene TRBJ2-1, with 7 positions matching TRBD1. Germline assignment: CDR1 SGHDN and CDR2 FVKESK. The CDR3 consists of 17 residues. The V gene end was trimmed by 1 base and the J gene end by 8 bases; junction bases not matched to a gene: 14. CDR3 DNA: TGTGCCAGCAGCCAAGCCCTATACAGGGGCCCTACGGATGAGCAGTTCTTC. It translates to CASSQALYRGPTDEQFF. Full variable domain (outside the CDR3, taken from reference TRBV14 and TRBJ2-1): EAGVTQFPSHSVIEKGQTVTLRCDPISGHDNLYWYRRVMGKEIKFLLHFVKESKQDESGMPNNRFLAERTGGTYSTLKVQPAELEDSGVYFCASSQALYRGPTDEQFFGPGTRLTVL.

The gene calls are TRBV7-6 and TRBJ2-7; D uncertain. V lost 1 base, J lost 4 bases, and 5 bases lay in between. Germline CDR1 SGHVS, CDR2 FNYEAQ. The CDR3 sequence is 12 residues long. In DNA, the CDR3 is TGTGCCAGCAGCTTAGGTCAGTACGAGCAGTACTTC. This translates into CASSLGQYEQYF.

V gene TRBV19 combines with J gene TRBJ2-1, with a possible D match to TRBD2 (5 bases). V lost 7 bases, J lost 4 bases, and 14 bases lay in between. The germline V gene encodes CDR1 LNHDA and CDR2 SQIVND (reference sequence). This CDR3 is 14 amino acids long. The CDR3 bases are TGTGCCAGTACCACCGTGGAGGATTACAATGAGCAGTTCTTC. It encodes CASTTVEDYNEQFF.

This chain joins TRBV28 and TRBJ1-4; 10 bases agree with TRBD1. Unmatched junction bases numbered 11, after V lost 6 bases and J lost 10 bases. CDR1 MDHEN and CDR2 SYDVKM come from the germline V gene. The CDR3 consists of 15 residues. Here the CDR3 reads CASSPPGQGKLKLFF. The CDR3 region has the DNA TGTGCCAGCAGCCCACCGGGACAGGGGAAATTAAAACTGTTTTTT.